The 9 T cell receptor beta chains given below trace back to one sample, sequenced in a study of T cell responses to AZD1222 COVID-19 vaccine. The data were produced by immunoSEQ multiplex PCR, yet TCRdb's version contains in-frame clones alone and is incomplete. Among approximately 120,000 clones listed, about 89% were seen once. The material sequenced was peripheral blood, taken on day 0 of AZD1222 vaccination. The source is an adult in good health.

This chain links TRBV7-9 with TRBJ2-1; TRBD2 matches at 9 bases. From germline, CDR1 is SEHNR and CDR2 FQNEAQ (reference sequence). The length of the CDR3 is 17 residues. Germline trimming cut 0 bases from V and 5 bases from J; bases unmatched to any gene: 8. The CDR3 sequence is CASSLAFGTSMNNEQFF. CDR3 nucleotides: TGTGCCAGCAGCTTAGCTTTCGGGACTAGCATGAACAATGAGCAGTTCTTC.

The chain couples TRBV7-8 to TRBJ1-4; no reliable D call. V dropped 2 bases and J dropped 3 bases, with 10 bases sitting between them. There are 15 residues in the CDR3. Germline assignment: CDR1 SGHVS and CDR2 FQNEAQ. CDR3 nucleotides: TGTGCCAGCAGCTTACCGGCGATAGCTAATGAAAAACTGTTTTTT. It translates to CASSLPAIANEKLFF.

CDR3 residues: CASSWGLISLEQYF. CDR3 coding DNA: TGCGCCAGCAGTTGGGGACTCATCTCTCTCGAGCAGTACTTC. V is TRBV5-1 and J is TRBJ2-7; D is possibly TRBD2 (6 bases). V dropped 5 bases and J dropped 6 bases, with 18 bases sitting between them. The CDR3 is 14 residues long. Germline CDR1 SGHRS, CDR2 YFSETQ.

The V gene is TRBV15, the J gene TRBJ1-2; D is perhaps TRBD1 (5 bases). V dropped 0 bases and J dropped 4 bases, with 15 bases sitting between them. Germline V gene lookup returns CDR1 LNHNV and CDR2 YYDKDF (reference sequence). CDR3 size: 16 residues. CDR3 residues: CATSRDHLAGPYGYTF. CDR3 DNA: TGTGCCACCAGCAGAGATCATTTGGCAGGGCCCTATGGCTACACCTTC.

The rearrangement joins TRBV27 to TRBJ2-7, with 7 nucleotides matching TRBD1. CDR3 size: 14 residues. After removal of 5 bases from V and 2 bases from J, the junction contained 6 bases not matched to a gene. CDR1 is MNHEY and CDR2 is SMNVEV in the germline V gene (reference sequence). The CDR3 loop is CASSIRTGPYEQYF. CDR3 bases: TGTGCCAGCAGTATCCGGACAGGCCCCTACGAGCAGTACTTC.

This clone was seen more than once but under ten times. The chain joins TRBV20-1 to TRBJ2-7, with 14 nucleotides matching TRBD2. The CDR3 runs to 17 residues. Unmatched junction bases numbered 11, after V lost 3 bases and J lost 4 bases. Germline CDR1 is DFQATT and CDR2 is SNEGSKA (reference sequence). This CDR3 is CSASDGGLAGVGYEQYF. CDR3 nucleotide sequence: TGCAGTGCTAGTGATGGGGGACTAGCGGGAGTAGGTTACGAGCAGTACTTC.

The J gene is TRBJ2-5, the V gene TRBV7-2; 11 bases are a match to TRBD2. In germline, CDR1 is SGHTA, CDR2 FQGNSA. V was clipped by 0 bases and J by 1 base; unmatched bases: 4. This CDR3 has 17 amino acids. This CDR3 reads CASSLAILAGGQETQYF. CDR3 coding DNA: TGTGCCAGCAGCTTAGCGATCCTAGCGGGGGGCCAAGAGACCCAGTACTTC.

V gene TRBV7-8 combines with J gene TRBJ2-7; D assignment may be TRBD1 or TRBD2 (5 bases each). In germline, CDR1 is SGHVS, CDR2 FQNEAQ. The V and J ends lost 7 bases and 0 bases respectively, with 13 bases between them. This CDR3 has 14 amino acids. As DNA, the CDR3 is TGTGCCAGCACCGAACGGGACGGCTCCTACGAGCAGTACTTC. Translation gives CASTERDGSYEQYF. Based on the CDR3 plus reference TRBV7-8 and TRBJ2-7, the full variable domain is GAGVSQSPRYKVAKRGQDVALRCDPISGHVSLFWYQQALGQGPEFLTYFQNEAQLDKSGLPSDRFFAERPEGSVSTLKIQRTQQEDSAVYLCASTERDGSYEQYFGPGTRLTVT.

The chain couples TRBV11-2 to TRBJ1-5; D is unclear. CDR3 length: 15 residues. Trimming removed 0 bases from V and 1 base from J, with 7 bases in between. CDR1 SGHAT and CDR2 FQNNGV come from the germline V gene. CDR3 residues: CASSLDGYSNQPQHF. DNA for the CDR3: TGTGCCAGCAGCTTAGACGGGTACAGCAATCAGCCCCAGCATTTT.